This T cell receptor (beta chain) was documented in a study of persistence of HIV-infected CD4 T cells. Study information: Suppressive ART had lasted a median of about 8 years. Blood samples, up to about 200 mL, came from multiple time points, except a couple of leukapheresis donors sampled once.

V was pared by 3 bases and J by 6 bases, with 4 bases of the junction left unmatched. Germline V gene lookup returns CDR1 SGDLS and CDR2 YYNGEE. CDR3 length equals 15 residues. On this clone: Its specificity is unknown.

An overlapping HIV-1 Gag peptide pool stimulated these cells at about 0.91 ug/peptide/mL. Sorted nonresponding memory CD4+ T cells were CD40L-negative, CD69-negative, CD45RO-high. Donors were HIV-1-infected adults who began suppressive ART during chronic infection. General study points: Antigen-responding cells were enriched for degenerate expanded CDR3beta sequences.

The immunoSEQ assay was version 4, run in survey mode. The repertoire was sequenced with immunoSEQ multiplex PCR; TCRdb's copy has only in-frame clones and lacks some. In the table there are over 30,000 clones, more than 75% of which are singletons. The J gene is TRBJ2-1, the V gene TRBV9, with 12 positions matching TRBD2. This clonotype was sampled from an adult with HIV. The donor label of this sample is uncertain. The sample in question was cultured CD4+ T cells from PBMCs, obtained from a patient who received antiretroviral therapy. The CDR3: CASSGRTSGANEQFF. CDR3 sequence (DNA): TGTGCCAGCAGCGGGAGGACTAGCGGGGCCAATGAGCAGTTCTTC.